The next 22 T cell receptor beta chains were all read from a single sample in a study of OX40 agonist ivuxolimab in advanced cancers. Measured with immunoSEQ multiplex PCR; TCRdb has only the in-frame clones, and not every one. In the table there are 95,000 to 100,000 clones, approximately 93% of which are singletons. The sample in question was CD4+ or CD8+ T cells sorted from blood, obtained in a trial of the OX40 agonist ivuxolimab. These receptors were taken from an adult with an advanced solid tumor such as melanoma, head and neck, liver or kidney cancer.

The DNA for the CDR3 is TGTGCCAGCAGTTACTCGACTCTTCGTGAGCAGTTCTTC. Translation: CASSYSTLREQFF. The J gene is TRBJ2-1, the V gene TRBV6-5; no definite D call. Germline V lookup: CDR1 MNHEY, CDR2 SVGAGI. Trimming left V 0 bases short and J 9 bases short, with 9 bases between. The CDR3 consists of 13 residues.

The CDR3 is CAWSRGSSPLHF. The CDR3 nucleotides read TGTGCCTGGTCCCGGGGGTCCTCACCCCTCCACTTT. The rearrangement uses TRBV30 and TRBJ1-6, with a possible D match to TRBD1 (5 bases). Germline lookup yields CDR1 GTSNPN and CDR2 SVGIG (reference sequence). Deletions cut 5 bases from V and 10 bases from J, with 12 bases between. This CDR3 has 12 residues.

This clone was seen once. J is TRBJ1-6 and V is TRBV4-2; 9 bases map to TRBD1. V shed 6 bases and J 8 bases; nucleotides not matched to a gene: 11. CDR1 and CDR2 from the germline V gene are LGHNA and YNFKEQ. The CDR3 length is 16 residues. DNA of the CDR3: TGTGCCAGCAGTTATACCGGGACAGGGCGGGATTCACCCCTCCACTTT. It yields the protein CASSYTGTGRDSPLHF.

The chain combines TRBV27 with TRBJ1-2; TRBD1 agrees at 8 bases. With V trimmed by 5 bases and J by 5 bases, 4 bases remained unmatched. The CDR3 contains 13 residues. Looked up from germline, CDR1 is MNHEY and CDR2 is SMNVEV (reference sequence). CDR3 sequence (DNA): TGTGCCAGCAGTCAACAGGGGGGATATGGCTACACCTTC. This codes for CASSQQGGYGYTF.

The V and J genes are TRBV6-6 and TRBJ1-5; D gene unclear. The CDR3 has 14 amino acids. The germline gives CDR1 MNHNY, CDR2 SVGAGI (reference sequence). V was cut by 5 bases and J by 0 bases, with 8 bases left in between. CDR3 in DNA: TGTGCCAGCAGTCTGGGGATTAGCAATCAGCCCCAGCATTTT. Translating it yields CASSLGISNQPQHF.

This sequence joins TRBV25-1 and TRBJ1-2; D not certain. The CDR3 spans 15 residues. Trimming cost V 3 bases and J 3 bases, with 14 bases left between them. CDR1 is MGHDK, CDR2 SYGVNS, per germline. In DNA, the CDR3 is TGTGCCAGCAGTGACCAGGTTGGTACCGACTATGGCTACACCTTC. Translation gives CASSDQVGTDYGYTF.

The chain joins TRBV4-3 to TRBJ1-4; no clear D. Germline V gene sequence: CDR1 LGHNA, CDR2 YSLEER. The CDR3 has 16 residues. With 0 bases removed from V and 8 bases from J, the gap between germline ends came to 16 bases. The CDR3 reads CASSQDFGNLGEKLFF. The CDR3 DNA reads TGCGCCAGCAGCCAAGATTTTGGGAATCTCGGCGAAAAACTGTTTTTT.

This chain joins TRBV5-1 and TRBJ2-1; unclear D gene. The CDR3 is made up of 14 amino acids. The germline gives CDR1 SGHRS, CDR2 YFSETQ. Trimming left V 6 bases short and J 0 bases short, with 10 bases between. CDR3 sequence: CASTPAGSYNEQFF. In nucleotides, the CDR3 is TGCGCCAGCACCCCGGCCGGCTCCTACAATGAGCAGTTCTTC.

The gene calls are TRBV6-5 and TRBJ1-5, with a tentative D call TRBD1 (6 bases). This CDR3 comprises 13 residues. Trimming removed 2 bases from V and 9 bases from J, with 11 bases in between. Germline V lookup: CDR1 MNHEY, CDR2 SVGAGI. This CDR3 reads CASSYDRSRPQHF. The CDR3, as DNA: TGTGCCAGCAGTTACGACAGGTCTCGGCCCCAGCATTTT.

J is TRBJ2-3 and V is TRBV4-3; no reliable D call. CDR1 and CDR2 (germline): LGHNA, YSLEER. The CDR3 runs to 15 residues. Trimming took off 0 bases at V and 0 bases at J, with 7 bases between the two ends. The CDR3 here is CASSQEIVSTDTQYF. The CDR3 region has the DNA TGCGCCAGCAGCCAAGAGATAGTTAGCACAGATACGCAGTATTTT.

This chain connects TRBV7-3 to TRBJ1-2; a possible D gene is TRBD1 (6 bases). The CDR3 loop spans 13 amino acids. Trimming pared 1 base from V and 7 bases from J, leaving 10 bases between. The germline CDR1 and CDR2 sequences are SGHTA and FQGTGA. The CDR3 reads CASSLSEGVGYTF. CDR3 DNA sequence: TGTGCCAGCAGCTTAAGCGAGGGGGTTGGCTACACCTTC. Complete variable domain (other parts from reference TRBV7-3 and TRBJ1-2): GAGVSQTPSNKVTEKGKYVELRCDPISGHTALYWYRQSLGQGPEFLIYFQGTGAADDSGLPNDRFFAVRPEGSVSTLKIQRTERGDSAVYLCASSLSEGVGYTFGSGTRLTVV.

V gene TRBV6-1 combines with J gene TRBJ2-4; 9 bases are a match to TRBD2. The trim removed 7 bases at V and 7 bases at J, leaving 8 bases unmatched. CDR1 is MNHNS and CDR2 is SASEGT in the germline V gene. This CDR3 comprises 14 residues. CDR3 nucleotide sequence: TGTGCCAGCACCGAGGGACTAGCAGATAACATTCAGTACTTC. It translates to CASTEGLADNIQYF.

The V and J genes are TRBV7-2 and TRBJ2-3; 8 nucleotides agree with TRBD1. Germline lookup yields CDR1 SGHTA and CDR2 FQGNSA. With V trimmed by 4 bases and J by 6 bases, 6 bases remained unmatched. The CDR3 covers 14 residues. CDR3 DNA: TGTGCCAGCAGCTACGGACAGGGTGGTGATACGCAGTATTTT. The encoded protein is CASSYGQGGDTQYF.

This clone was counted once. The J gene is TRBJ2-1, the V gene TRBV7-9; 8 nucleotides line up with TRBD2. The CDR3 runs to 17 residues. Trimming cost V 2 bases and J 5 bases; bases outside gene matches: 11. Germline V gene sequence: CDR1 SEHNR, CDR2 FQNEAQ (reference sequence). The CDR3 DNA follows: TGTGCCAGCAGCTTACGTGGGCGACTAGCGCCGGACAATGAGCAGTTCTTC. Encoded protein: CASSLRGRLAPDNEQFF.

The rearrangement links TRBV30 to TRBJ2-1; 7 bases align to TRBD2. Germline assignment: CDR1 GTSNPN and CDR2 SVGIG (reference sequence). This CDR3 is 15 amino acids long. The trim removed 2 bases at V and 5 bases at J, leaving 9 bases unmatched. The CDR3 loop reads CAWSYGLAVNNEQFF. The CDR3 coding sequence is TGTGCCTGGAGTTACGGGCTAGCGGTTAACAATGAGCAGTTCTTC.

The gene calls are TRBV23-1 and TRBJ2-7; D is undetermined. TRBV23-1 is annotated as an ORF whose role is uncertain. The CDR3 contains 15 residues. V was clipped by 7 bases and J by 4 bases, with 20 bases between them. The CDR3 sequence is CASTPRGIPPYEQYV. The CDR3 DNA follows: TGCGCCAGCACTCCCCGTGGGATCCCGCCTTACGAGCAGTACGTC.

The table lists this clone with a few counts. The chain joins TRBV2 to TRBJ2-7; the match to TRBD2 covers 11 bases. CDR3 length equals 16 residues. Germline V CDR1 and CDR2: SNHLY, FYNNEI. V trimming: 4 bases; J trimming: 2 bases; junction bases outside the gene matches: 7. This chain's CDR3 is CASSGAGLAVPYEQYV. CDR3 sequence (DNA): TGTGCCAGCAGTGGGGCGGGACTAGCGGTACCCTACGAGCAGTACGTC.

V is TRBV16 and J is TRBJ2-3; the D gene is possibly TRBD1 (5 bases). Germline V gene data show CDR1 as KGHSY and CDR2 as FQNENV. CDR3 length: 14 amino acids. The V and J ends lost 4 bases and 2 bases respectively, with 10 bases between them. In nucleotides, the CDR3 is TGTGCCAGCAGCCTCAAGGGGATCACAGATACGCAGTATTTT. Encoded protein: CASSLKGITDTQYF.

The rearrangement links TRBV21-1 to TRBJ1-1. TRBV21-1 has pseudogene status. This CDR3 has 13 amino acids. The CDR3 DNA reads as TGTGCCAGCCCCAACCTCGAAAACTATGAAGCTTTCTTT. Translated, it gives CASPNLENYEAFF.

The V gene is TRBV5-1, the J gene TRBJ2-2; no clear D. The CDR3 totals 15 residues. Germline assignment: CDR1 SGHRS and CDR2 YFSETQ. The ends were cut back, 0 bases at V and 1 base at J, with 7 bases in the middle. The DNA of the CDR3 is TGCGCCAGCAGCTTGGGACACTTGAACACCGGGGAGCTGTTTTTT. It encodes CASSLGHLNTGELFF.

The V call is TRBV2, the J call TRBJ1-5; D ambiguous. The CDR3 runs 14 residues. The V gene's germline CDR1 is SNHLY and CDR2 FYNNEI. Trimming took 4 bases from V and 2 from J, leaving 9 bases between them. CDR3 sequence: CASSGQIRNQPQHF. CDR3 nucleotides: TGTGCCAGCAGTGGGCAAATTCGCAATCAGCCCCAGCATTTT.

The J gene is TRBJ2-3, the V gene TRBV19; 9 bases map to TRBD1. Germline V CDR1 and CDR2: LNHDA, SQIVND (reference sequence). This CDR3 contains 13 residues. V was pared by 0 bases and J by 8 bases, with 0 bases of the junction left unmatched. Here the CDR3 reads CASSIEQGATQYF. CDR3 bases: TGTGCCAGTAGTATAGAACAGGGGGCTACGCAGTATTTT.